This note documents a single T cell receptor beta chain sequence. Its antigen is still unknown. From germline, CDR1 is LNHDA and CDR2 SQIVND (reference sequence). Germline trimming cut 4 bases from V and 0 bases from J; bases unmatched to any gene: 6. There are 16 residues in the CDR3. CFSE-dim autoproliferating and CFSE-high non-proliferating T cells from unstimulated culture were sequenced separately. Replicate wells were pooled after less than eight days of stimulus-free culture of roughly 5x10^7 CFSE-labeled PBMCs. CFSE at 0.5 uM labeled the PBMCs, which were then cultured unstimulated. Data came from immunoSEQ multiplex PCR; TCRdb stores just in-frame clones and leaves some out. The sample holds under 50,000 clones, almost 85% seen once. These data come from a study of memory B cells and T cells in multiple sclerosis. Whole-study results and caveats: Clone-set sizes differed between compartments, so shared clonotype counts needed normalization.

The sample consisted of PBMCs from blood kept in culture. This TCR came from a human donor with multiple sclerosis. V and J are TRBV19 and TRBJ2-1; TRBD2 matches at 7 bases. As DNA, the CDR3 is TGTGCCAGTAGTAAGTCTAGCGGTGGCTCCTACAATGAGCAGTTCTTC. As protein: CASSKSSGGSYNEQFF.